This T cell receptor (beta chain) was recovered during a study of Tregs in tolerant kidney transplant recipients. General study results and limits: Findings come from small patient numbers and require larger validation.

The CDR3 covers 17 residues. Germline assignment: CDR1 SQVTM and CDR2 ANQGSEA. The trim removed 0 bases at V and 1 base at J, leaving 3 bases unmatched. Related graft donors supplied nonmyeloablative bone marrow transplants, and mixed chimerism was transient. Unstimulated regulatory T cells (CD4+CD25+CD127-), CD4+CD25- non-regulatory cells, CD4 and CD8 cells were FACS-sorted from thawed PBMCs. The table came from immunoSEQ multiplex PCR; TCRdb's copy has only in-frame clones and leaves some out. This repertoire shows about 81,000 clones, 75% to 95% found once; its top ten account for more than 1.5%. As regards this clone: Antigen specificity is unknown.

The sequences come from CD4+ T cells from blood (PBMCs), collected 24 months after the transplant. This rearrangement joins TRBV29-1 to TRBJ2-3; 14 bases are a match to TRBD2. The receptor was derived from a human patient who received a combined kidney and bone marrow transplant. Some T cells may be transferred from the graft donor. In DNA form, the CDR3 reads TGCAGCGTTGAAGAACCGGGACTAGCGGGGGGCACAGATACGCAGTATTTT. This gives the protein CSVEEPGLAGGTDTQYF.